These 5 T cell receptor beta chains were sequenced from one sample in a study of blood T cell repertoires in COVID-19. Some clones are missing from TCRdb's copy, which holds only in-frame ones; the method was immunoSEQ multiplex PCR. The sample has hundreds of thousands of clones; about 90% are singletons. Sequenced sample: peripheral blood. The receptor source for this set is a woman aged 18-35 years with acute or convalescent COVID-19.

The chain employs TRBV15 and TRBJ2-5; 10 bases align to TRBD2. The germline V gene has CDR1 LNHNV and CDR2 YYDKDF (reference sequence). This CDR3 has 16 residues. With 5 bases clipped from V and 6 bases from J, the junction kept 12 bases outside the gene matches. CDR3 sequence (DNA): TGTGCCACCAGCTCAAGCGGGGGGGCGGGACGAAAGACCCAGTACTTC. The encoded protein is CATSSSGGAGRKTQYF. The complete variable domain, with remaining parts taken from reference TRBV15 and TRBJ2-5, reads DAMVIQNPRYQVTQFGKPVTLSCSQTLNHNVMYWYQQKSSQAPKLLFHYYDKDFNNEADTPDNFQSRRPNTSFCFLDIRSPGLGDTAMYLCATSSSGGAGRKTQYFGPGTRLLVL.

V and J are TRBV7-2 and TRBJ2-3; D is uncertain. V lost 5 bases, J lost 5 bases, and 8 bases lay in between. Germline values: CDR1 SGHTA, CDR2 FQGNSA. The CDR3 has 12 residues. The DNA for the CDR3 is TGTGCCAGCAGCCAGGATGGAGATACGCAGTATTTT. It translates to CASSQDGDTQYF.

The CDR3 sequence: CASSTDSMRSYNEQFF. CDR3 DNA sequence: TGTGCCAGCAGCACCGACAGTATGCGGTCCTACAATGAGCAGTTCTTC. The J gene is TRBJ2-1, the V gene TRBV9; a weak D match, TRBD1 (5 bases). Germline assignment: CDR1 SGDLS and CDR2 YYNGEE. The CDR3 is 16 residues long. The V end was cut by 4 bases, the J end by 1 base, with 15 bases between. The full variable domain, completed using reference TRBV9 and TRBJ2-1, is DSGVTQTPKHLITATGQRVTLRCSPRSGDLSVYWYQQSLDQGLQFLIQYYNGEERAKGNILERFSAQQFPDLHSELNLSSLELGDSALYFCASSTDSMRSYNEQFFGPGTRLTVL.

The count of this clone is one. The V and J genes are TRBV9 and TRBJ2-5, with 9 bases that match TRBD1. V lost 1 base and J lost 4; bases outside the gene matches: 5. Germline V CDR1 and CDR2: SGDLS, YYNGEE. The CDR3 covers 15 residues. CDR3 bases: TGTGCCAGCAGCGTACGACAGGGGGAAAGAGAGACCCAGTACTTC. It translates to CASSVRQGERETQYF.

With respect to this clone: Other DNA sequences from this sample encode an identical CDR3 as well. The chain carries TRBV12-3 or TRBV12-4 and TRBJ1-2; no clear D gene. This CDR3 region has 13 residues. The V end lost 6 bases, the J end lost 0 bases, and 8 bases lay between the germline ends. The CDR3 DNA is TGTGCCAGCAGCCTTACAGCTAACTATGGCTACACCTTC. This sequence encodes CASSLTANYGYTF.